This TCR beta chain was obtained from a study of T cell responses to AZD1222 COVID-19 vaccine. CDR3 length equals 14 residues. CDR1 and CDR2 (germline): KGHDR, SFDVKD. V was cut by 1 base and J by 0 bases, with 3 bases left in between. Clones were sequenced by immunoSEQ multiplex PCR, and TCRdb holds only the in-frame ones, with some missing. The data show about 160,000 clones, 85% to 90% seen once. A remark on this clone: Its antigen remains unidentified.

Notes on the study in general: Unmutated variant regions are reportedly the target of nearly half of TCRs that are spike-specific. Clonal diversity may have been underestimated in mostly white British donors. Spike-specific TCRs gained breadth and depth after people received two AZD1222 doses.

The TCR originated in an adult in good health. V gene TRBV24-1 combines with J gene TRBJ1-5; D gene uncertain. The sequenced sample was peripheral blood, obtained on day 0 of AZD1222 vaccination. The CDR3, as DNA: TGTGCCACCAGTGATTTAAATAGCAATCAGCCCCAGCATTTT. Encoded protein: CATSDLNSNQPQHF.